This T cell receptor (beta chain) was sequenced during a study of T-cell reconstitution after alpha-beta-depleted transplantation in children. Only a few counts were recorded for this clonotype. Unique molecular identifiers were incorporated into the prepared TCRbeta library. In TCRdb, the PCR reads were re-called with MiXCR into one record per CDR3 protein. The sample lists around 250,000 distinct CDR3 sequences; 9.9% were seen once. V lost 4 bases and J lost 4; bases outside the gene matches: 10. The CDR3 has 16 amino acids. CDR1 is SGHNT, CDR2 YYREEE, per germline (reference sequence). This TCR derives from a human donor who donated a stem cell graft to a child with SCID. The sequencing used PBMCs from the stem cell graft donor, collected from the stem cell graft. This chain joins TRBV5-4 and TRBJ2-1, with 8 bases aligning to TRBD2. The CDR3 is CASSVGGGGIYNEQFF. The DNA of the CDR3 is TGTGCCAGCAGCGTTGGGGGCGGGGGGATATACAATGAGCAGTTCTTC.